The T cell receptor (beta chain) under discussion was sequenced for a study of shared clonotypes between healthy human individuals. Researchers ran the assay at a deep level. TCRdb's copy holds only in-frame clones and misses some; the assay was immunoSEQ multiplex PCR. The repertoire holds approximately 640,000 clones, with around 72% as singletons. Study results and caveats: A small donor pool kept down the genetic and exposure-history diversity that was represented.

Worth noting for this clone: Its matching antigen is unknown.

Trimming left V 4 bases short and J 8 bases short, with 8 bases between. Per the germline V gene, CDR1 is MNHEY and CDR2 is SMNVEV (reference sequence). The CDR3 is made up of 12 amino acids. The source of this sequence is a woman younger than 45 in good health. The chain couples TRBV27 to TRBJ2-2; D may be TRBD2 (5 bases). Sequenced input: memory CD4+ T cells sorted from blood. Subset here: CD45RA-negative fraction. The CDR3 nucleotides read TGTGCCAGCAGTTCCGGACTGGGGGAGCTGTTTTTT. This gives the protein CASSSGLGELFF.